Below, 32 T cell receptor beta chains from the same sample are listed, as sequenced in a study of T cell changes during pregnancy in multiple sclerosis. Data came from immunoSEQ multiplex PCR; TCRdb stores just in-frame clones and leaves some out. The repertoire holds tens of thousands of clones, with roughly 93% as singletons. The sample in question was peripheral blood, obtained in the second trimester of pregnancy. The source of these receptors is a female donor with multiple sclerosis, enrolled in a pregnancy study.

J is TRBJ1-4 and V is TRBV14, with D unclear. The CDR3 extends over 13 amino acids. Trimming cost V 2 bases and J 8 bases, with 9 bases left between them. Germline assignment: CDR1 SGHDN and CDR2 FVKESK. CDR3 DNA sequence: TGTGCCAGCAGCCAATCGGGGTACGAAAAACTGTTTTTT. It translates to CASSQSGYEKLFF.

This clone occurred once. The CDR3: CATSRGSGATNEKLFF. CDR3 DNA: TGTGCCACCTCGCGGGGCTCGGGAGCAACTAATGAAAAACTGTTTTTT. The V call is TRBV27, the J call TRBJ1-4; TRBD1 might be the D (5 bases). The V and J ends lost 10 bases and 0 bases respectively, with 18 bases between them. This CDR3 is built from 16 residues. CDR1 MNHEY and CDR2 SMNVEV come from the germline V gene (reference sequence).

V usage is TRBV11-3 and J usage is TRBJ2-3; 12 nucleotides align to TRBD2. The CDR3 loop spans 16 amino acids. V lost 5 bases, J lost 4 bases, and 7 bases stayed unmatched. The V gene's germline CDR1 is SGHNT and CDR2 YENEEA. The CDR3 sequence is CASSQQTSGRSDTQYF. CDR3 nucleotide sequence: TGTGCCAGCAGCCAACAAACTAGCGGGAGGTCAGATACGCAGTATTTT.

The chain uses TRBV4-3 and TRBJ1-1; D is possibly TRBD1 (5 bases). Germline V CDR1 and CDR2: LGHNA, YSLEER. This CDR3 contains 13 residues. V lost 0 bases and J 5 bases, leaving 7 bases between the germline ends. The chain's CDR3 is CASSQDDRTEAFF. The DNA of the CDR3 is TGCGCCAGCAGCCAAGACGACAGAACTGAAGCTTTCTTT.

The chain links TRBV29-1 to TRBJ2-1; TRBD2 aligns across 7 bases. The CDR3 totals 15 residues. V shed 2 bases, J shed 2 bases, and the junction held 6 bases outside the gene matches. CDR1 and CDR2 from the germline V gene are SQVTM and ANQGSEA. The CDR3 reads CSVESLAETYNEQFF. Written as DNA, the CDR3 is TGCAGCGTTGAATCGCTAGCGGAGACCTACAATGAGCAGTTCTTC.

The chain joins TRBV28 to TRBJ2-7, with 8 bases aligning to TRBD2. V lost 4 bases to trimming and J lost 3 bases; unmatched junction nucleotides: 8. Germline loops: CDR1 MDHEN, CDR2 SYDVKM. The CDR3 runs to 15 residues. The CDR3 sequence: CASSSLAGRHYEQYF. The CDR3 coding sequence is TGTGCCAGCAGTTCCTTAGCGGGACGGCACTACGAGCAGTACTTC. Combining the CDR3 with reference TRBV28 and TRBJ2-7 gives the whole variable domain DVKVTQSSRYLVKRTGEKVFLECVQDMDHENMFWYRQDPGLGLRLIYFSYDVKMKEKGDIPEGYSVSREKKERFSLILESASTNQTSMYLCASSSLAGRHYEQYFGPGTRLTVT.

The J gene is TRBJ2-7, the V gene TRBV19; TRBD2 might be the D (6 bases). Looked up from germline, CDR1 is LNHDA and CDR2 is SQIVND (reference sequence). Trimming stripped 2 bases from V and 2 bases from J, with 22 bases between. The CDR3 has 18 residues. The chain's CDR3 is CASSILLTRATTPYEQYF. CDR3 in DNA: TGTGCCAGTAGTATATTACTGACTAGGGCCACGACTCCCTACGAGCAGTACTTC.

This clone came up once. The chain links TRBV5-7 to TRBJ2-7; TRBD1 matches at 7 bases. TRBV5-7 is labeled an ORF, and its function is uncertain. Losses at the gene ends were 4 bases for V and 3 bases for J; bases not matched to a gene: 13. CDR3 length equals 16 residues. CDR3 amino acids: CASSPPWDRALYEQYF. CDR3 nucleotides: TGTGCCAGCAGCCCACCCTGGGACAGAGCCCTCTACGAGCAGTACTTC.

The chain's CDR3 is CASTPGLTISLSNYNEQFF. The CDR3 nucleotides read TGTGCCAGCACCCCAGGACTGACTATCTCTCTTTCGAACTACAATGAGCAGTTCTTC. The chain combines TRBV27 with TRBJ2-1; D is possibly TRBD2 (5 bases). Trimming removed 7 bases at V and 3 bases at J, with 28 bases between. Germline CDR1 reads MNHEY; CDR2 reads SMNVEV (reference sequence). The CDR3 contains 19 residues.

This chain connects TRBV28 to TRBJ2-7; D is uncertain. The germline V gene encodes CDR1 MDHEN and CDR2 SYDVKM. Trimming cost V 4 bases and J 5 bases, with 12 bases left between them. The CDR3 consists of 13 residues. As DNA, the CDR3 is TGTGCCAGCAGTTCTAGATGGGTAAACGAGCAGTACTTC. This translates into CASSSRWVNEQYF.

V gene TRBV6-1 combines with J gene TRBJ2-6; 12 bases fit TRBD1. V trimming: 10 bases; J trimming: 2 bases; junction bases outside the gene matches: 3. The CDR3 runs to 15 residues. Germline CDR1 is MNHNS and CDR2 is SASEGT. In nucleotides, the CDR3 is TGTGCCACGGGACAGGGGGCTACTGGGGCCAACGTCCTGACTTTC. Protein: CATGQGATGANVLTF.

The rearrangement links TRBV27 to TRBJ2-1, with a weak D call TRBD2 (6 bases). V lost 2 bases and J lost 4, with 12 bases in between. This CDR3 spans 15 amino acids. Germline CDR1 MNHEY, CDR2 SMNVEV (reference sequence). The CDR3 protein is CASSLNGRGYNEQFF. In nucleotides, the CDR3 is TGTGCCAGCAGTTTAAACGGGAGAGGATACAATGAGCAGTTCTTC.

The CDR3 DNA reads TGTGCCAGCAGTGAAGACGGGAAACTAGAATTTAACTATGGCTACACCTTC. Its translation: CASSEDGKLEFNYGYTF. The V gene is TRBV2, the J gene TRBJ1-2; D gene unclear. V was shortened by 1 base and J by 1 base, with 16 bases between the two germline ends. CDR3 length: 17 amino acids. Germline values: CDR1 SNHLY, CDR2 FYNNEI.

In DNA form, the CDR3 reads TGTGCCAGCAGTGAAACCGGGACACCGAACACCGGGGAGCTGTTTTTT. Translating it yields CASSETGTPNTGELFF. The chain employs TRBV25-1 and TRBJ2-2; D perhaps matches TRBD1 (6 bases). The germline gives CDR1 MGHDK, CDR2 SYGVNS. Trimming removed 2 bases from V and 0 bases from J, with 10 bases in between. This CDR3 is 16 amino acids long.

The chain joins TRBV9 to TRBJ1-4; D may be TRBD1 (6 bases). V was trimmed by 0 bases and J by 2 bases, leaving 14 bases between them. The CDR3 totals 17 residues. CDR1 and CDR2 (germline): SGDLS, YYNGEE. The CDR3 region is CASSVEVGAGTNEKLFF. In nucleotides, the CDR3 is TGTGCCAGCAGCGTAGAGGTGGGGGCAGGGACTAATGAAAAACTGTTTTTT.

This chain joins TRBV7-2 and TRBJ2-7; a weak D match, TRBD2 (5 bases). Germline loops: CDR1 SGHTA, CDR2 FQGNSA. V lost 5 bases, J lost 2 bases, and 16 bases lay in between. The CDR3 has 15 amino acids. In DNA, the CDR3 is TGTGCCAGCAGCGCTACCCCCGGGGTAACCTACGAGCAGTACTTC. Encoded protein: CASSATPGVTYEQYF.

The genes are TRBV28 and TRBJ1-2, with 10 bases lining up with TRBD1. Germline CDR1 and CDR2: MDHEN and SYDVKM. This CDR3 has 17 amino acids. V was pared by 2 bases and J by 0 bases, with 6 bases of the junction left unmatched. CDR3 protein: CASSLGDRGPTNYGYTF. CDR3 bases: TGTGCCAGCAGTTTAGGTGACAGGGGGCCCACTAACTATGGCTACACCTTC.

The genes are TRBV9 and TRBJ2-1, with 7 bases identical to TRBD2. Trimming cost V 6 bases and J 3 bases; bases outside gene matches: 12. CDR3 length equals 16 residues. Per germline, CDR1 SGDLS and CDR2 YYNGEE. The CDR3 nucleotides read TGTGCCAGCAACGCGGGAGCCGAACCCCGCTACAATGAGCAGTTCTTC. Translation gives CASNAGAEPRYNEQFF.

This chain links TRBV15 with TRBJ1-4; D gene uncertain. Between the trimmed V and J ends, which lost 1 base and 3 bases, there was a span of 6 bases. This CDR3 is built from 14 residues. CDR1 LNHNV and CDR2 YYDKDF come from the germline V gene (reference sequence). The CDR3 DNA reads TGTGCCACCAGCAGAGGGCAGTCTAATGAAAAACTGTTTTTT. This codes for CATSRGQSNEKLFF.

This clone was seen a single time. The chain links TRBV5-6 to TRBJ1-1, with TRBD1 identical over 10 bases. CDR1 and CDR2 from the germline V gene are SGHDT and YYEEEE. This CDR3 has 12 amino acids. Trimming at V came to 4 bases and at J to 10 bases, leaving 4 bases not matched to a gene. The CDR3 sequence: CASSTTGGAAFF. In DNA form, the CDR3 reads TGTGCCAGCAGCACGACAGGGGGCGCAGCTTTCTTT.

The rearrangement uses TRBV6-1 and TRBJ2-1, with 8 bases aligning to TRBD2. Trimming at V came to 5 bases and at J to 6 bases, leaving 6 bases not matched to a gene. The CDR3 runs to 14 residues. Germline CDR1 is MNHNS and CDR2 is SASEGT. The DNA of the CDR3 is TGTGCCAGCAGTTTTATTGGGACTAGCAATGAGCAGTTCTTC. It translates to CASSFIGTSNEQFF.

The CDR3 DNA is TGTGCCAGCAGTAACGGGGGTAGCTCCTACAATGAGCAGTTCTTC. Protein: CASSNGGSSYNEQFF. This chain joins TRBV6-5 and TRBJ2-1, with TRBD2 as a possible D gene (6 bases). This CDR3 contains 15 residues. V was trimmed by 5 bases and J by 0 bases, leaving 11 bases between them. Per germline, CDR1 MNHEY and CDR2 SVGAGI.

This chain uses TRBV2 with TRBJ2-3; 12 bases map to TRBD2. The V gene's germline CDR1 is SNHLY and CDR2 FYNNEI. The CDR3 contains 14 residues. V gave up 6 bases and J gave up 3 bases; unmatched junction bases: 1. This chain's CDR3 is CASRGTSGTDTQYF. CDR3 coding DNA: TGTGCCAGCAGAGGGACTAGCGGGACAGATACGCAGTATTTT.

The chain uses TRBV19 and TRBJ2-2, with D possibly being TRBD1 (7 bases). CDR3 length: 16 amino acids. Trimming took 8 bases from V and 7 from J, leaving 23 bases between them. Germline values: CDR1 LNHDA, CDR2 SQIVND (reference sequence). The CDR3 is CASAGGYSGGSGELFF. CDR3 bases: TGTGCCAGTGCCGGGGGATATTCAGGGGGAAGCGGGGAGCTGTTTTTT.

As DNA, the CDR3 is TGTGCCAGCAGTTGGAGTGGTGGTAGCAATCAGCCCCAGCATTTT. As protein: CASSWSGGSNQPQHF. The chain combines TRBV27 with TRBJ1-5; D is ambiguous. With 4 bases removed from V and 0 bases from J, the gap between germline ends came to 10 bases. CDR3 size: 15 residues. In germline, CDR1 is MNHEY, CDR2 SMNVEV (reference sequence).

The CDR3 bases are TGCGCCAGCAGATCTGCGGGAGGGCCCTACGAGCAGTACTTC. It translates to CASRSAGGPYEQYF. This rearrangement joins TRBV5-1 to TRBJ2-7; 9 nucleotides agree with TRBD2. The CDR3 has 14 residues. CDR1 and CDR2 from the germline V gene are SGHRS and YFSETQ. Unmatched junction bases numbered 5, after V lost 5 bases and J lost 2 bases.

The chain carries TRBV28 and TRBJ2-5, with TRBD2 identical over 9 bases. V trimming: 1 base; J trimming: 13 bases; junction bases outside the gene matches: 10. Germline CDR1 reads MDHEN; CDR2 reads SYDVKM. The CDR3 spans 14 residues. CDR3: CASSLYSAGGEGYF. The CDR3 DNA reads TGTGCCAGCAGTTTATACTCAGCGGGAGGAGAGGGGTACTTC. The full variable domain, its missing parts supplied by reference TRBV28 and TRBJ2-5, is DVKVTQSSRYLVKRTGEKVFLECVQDMDHENMFWYRQDPGLGLRLIYFSYDVKMKEKGDIPEGYSVSREKKERFSLILESASTNQTSMYLCASSLYSAGGEGYFGPGTRLLVL.

V and J are TRBV5-1 and TRBJ2-7; D may be TRBD1 or TRBD2 (6 bases each). Trimming removed 4 bases at V and 9 bases at J, with 14 bases between. Germline-derived CDR1 and CDR2 are SGHRS and YFSETQ. CDR3 size: 12 residues. DNA for the CDR3: TGCGCCAGCAGCATGGAGGGGGATGTGCAGTACTTC. Protein sequence: CASSMEGDVQYF.

J is TRBJ1-1 and V is TRBV9; tentatively, D is TRBD1 (6 bases). Per the germline V gene, CDR1 is SGDLS and CDR2 is YYNGEE. This CDR3 contains 16 residues. V was cut by 1 base and J by 1 base, with 14 bases left in between. The DNA of the CDR3 is TGTGCCAGCAGCGTAAGGGGAGACAGGTCGAACACTGAAGCTTTCTTT. This codes for CASSVRGDRSNTEAFF.

This clone has a handful of counts. The gene calls are TRBV27 and TRBJ2-3, with D possibly being TRBD1 (6 bases). Germline V CDR1 and CDR2: MNHEY, SMNVEV (reference sequence). V was cut by 0 bases and J by 0 bases, with 10 bases left in between. This CDR3 has 16 residues. The CDR3 coding sequence is TGTGCCAGCAGTTTATCTCAGGGGCCGAGCACAGATACGCAGTATTTT. It translates to CASSLSQGPSTDTQYF.

CDR3 nucleotides: TGTGCCAGCAGCGCCCCGGTGGGAGTGCGCGAGCAGTACTTC. Its protein product is CASSAPVGVREQYF. The chain has TRBV28 and TRBJ2-7, with D possibly TRBD2 on 5 matching bases. The CDR3 runs to 14 residues. The V and J ends lost 6 bases and 6 bases respectively, with 18 bases between them. Germline V lookup: CDR1 MDHEN, CDR2 SYDVKM.

The V and J genes are TRBV27 and TRBJ2-3, with TRBD2 matching 7 bases. V lost 6 bases and J lost 5; bases outside the gene matches: 8. CDR1 and CDR2 (germline): MNHEY, SMNVEV (reference sequence). The CDR3 length is 14 residues. This CDR3 is CASRASSGIDTQYF. CDR3 nucleotides: TGTGCCAGCAGGGCCTCTAGCGGCATAGATACGCAGTATTTT.